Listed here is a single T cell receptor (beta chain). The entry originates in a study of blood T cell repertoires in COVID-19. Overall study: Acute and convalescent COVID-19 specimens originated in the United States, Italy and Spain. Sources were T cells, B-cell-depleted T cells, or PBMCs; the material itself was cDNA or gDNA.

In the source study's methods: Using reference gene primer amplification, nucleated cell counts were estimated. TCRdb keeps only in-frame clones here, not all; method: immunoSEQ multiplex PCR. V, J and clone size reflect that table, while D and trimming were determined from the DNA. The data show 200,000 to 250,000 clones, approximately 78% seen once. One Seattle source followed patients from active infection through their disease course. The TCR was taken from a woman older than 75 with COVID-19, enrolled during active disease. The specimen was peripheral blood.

The CDR3 DNA follows: TGTGCCAGCAGTGACGTCGGGGTGTTGGCCAAAAACATTCAGTACTTC. Its protein is CASSDVGVLAKNIQYF. The chain links TRBV2 to TRBJ2-4; D is perhaps TRBD2 (5 bases). The V and J ends lost 3 bases and 1 base respectively, with 13 bases between them. This CDR3 has 16 amino acids. In germline, CDR1 is SNHLY, CDR2 FYNNEI.